Sequencing of this T cell receptor (beta chain) was carried out in a study of shared clonotypes between healthy human individuals. Only Caucasian adults living in Nashville, Tennessee made up the donor group. For genomic DNA, unsorted samples relied on around 86 million PBMCs. In the authors' methods: There were no quality scores in the junction-only immunoSEQ sequences, so filtering differed. The table came from immunoSEQ multiplex PCR; TCRdb's copy has only in-frame clones and leaves some out. From that table come the V and J calls and clone size; the DNA was used to work out D and trimming. The table includes about 480,000 clones, about 80% detected once. This CDR3 spans 14 amino acids.

The sample comprised PBMCs. The J gene is TRBJ2-5, the V gene TRBV21-1; the D call of TRBD2 is as the table states it, not checked on the DNA. TRBV21-1 is listed as a pseudogene. This receptor was obtained from a woman in her thirties or forties in good health. Some clones in this sample may be carry-over from other donors' samples. The CDR3 protein is CASSKERGNETQYF. CDR3 DNA sequence: TGTGCCAGCAGCAAAGAACGAGGGAATGAGACCCAGTACTTC.